This TCR beta chain was captured by sequencing in a study of T-cell memory formation after mild COVID-19. Study results and caveats: Researchers could not confirm that second-wave clones peaking on day 37 targeted SARS-CoV-2. Pre-infection memory already had some responding clones, implying cross-reactive memory joined.

As regards this clonotype: What it binds is not known.

V was trimmed by 2 bases and J by 6 bases, leaving 14 bases between them. In germline, CDR1 is MNHEY, CDR2 SVGAGI. This CDR3 comprises 15 residues. A single record per CDR3 protein comes from TCRdb applying MiXCR to the 5' RACE reads. In the table there are hundreds of thousands of distinct CDR3 sequences, more than 15% of which are singletons. Sequences were obtained from PBMCs or a T cell subset sorted from them (not recorded which). The rearrangement uses TRBV6-5 and TRBJ2-1; D is tentatively TRBD1 or TRBD2 (5 bases each). The receptor was isolated from an adult woman who had mild COVID-19 (a few samples of this study predate the infection). Cell type and time point are not known. The CDR3 bases are TGTGCCAGCAGTTACGAGGGCTATGGGGGCAATGAGCAGTTCTTC. Translation gives CASSYEGYGGNEQFF.